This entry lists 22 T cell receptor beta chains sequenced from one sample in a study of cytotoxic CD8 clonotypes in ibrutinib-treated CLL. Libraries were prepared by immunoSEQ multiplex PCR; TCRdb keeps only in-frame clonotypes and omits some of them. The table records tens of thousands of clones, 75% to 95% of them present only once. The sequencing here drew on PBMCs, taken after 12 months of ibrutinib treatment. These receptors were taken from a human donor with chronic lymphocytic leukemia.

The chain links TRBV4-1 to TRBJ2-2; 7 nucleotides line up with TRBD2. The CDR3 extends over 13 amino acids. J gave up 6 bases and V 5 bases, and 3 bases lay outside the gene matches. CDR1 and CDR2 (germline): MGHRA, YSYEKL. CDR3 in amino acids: CASSLGGAGELFF. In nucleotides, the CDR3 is TGCGCCAGCAGCTTGGGGGGGGCCGGGGAGCTGTTTTTT.

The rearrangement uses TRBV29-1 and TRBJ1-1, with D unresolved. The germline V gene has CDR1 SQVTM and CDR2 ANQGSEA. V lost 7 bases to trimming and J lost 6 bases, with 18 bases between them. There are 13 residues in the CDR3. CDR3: CSGLGFIGPEAFF. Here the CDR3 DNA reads TGCAGCGGCCTCGGTTTTATCGGCCCTGAAGCTTTCTTT.

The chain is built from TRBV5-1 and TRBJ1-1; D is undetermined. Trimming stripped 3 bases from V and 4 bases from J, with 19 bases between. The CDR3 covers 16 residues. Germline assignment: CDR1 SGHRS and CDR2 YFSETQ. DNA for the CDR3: TGCGCCAGCAGCTCGGCCTCCCGTGGGGATACCACTGAAGCTTTCTTT. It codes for CASSSASRGDTTEAFF. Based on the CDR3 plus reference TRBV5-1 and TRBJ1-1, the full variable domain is KAGVTQTPRYLIKTRGQQVTLSCSPISGHRSVSWYQQTPGQGLQFLFEYFSETQRNKGNFPGRFSGRQFSNSRSEMNVSTLELGDSALYLCASSSASRGDTTEAFFGQGTRLTVV.

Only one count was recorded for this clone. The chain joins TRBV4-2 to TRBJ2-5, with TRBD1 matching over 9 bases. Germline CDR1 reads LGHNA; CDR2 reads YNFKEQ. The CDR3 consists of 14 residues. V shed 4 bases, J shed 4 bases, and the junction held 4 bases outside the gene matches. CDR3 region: CASSPPDRGETQYF. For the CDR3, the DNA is TGTGCCAGCAGCCCACCGGACAGGGGAGAGACCCAGTACTTC.

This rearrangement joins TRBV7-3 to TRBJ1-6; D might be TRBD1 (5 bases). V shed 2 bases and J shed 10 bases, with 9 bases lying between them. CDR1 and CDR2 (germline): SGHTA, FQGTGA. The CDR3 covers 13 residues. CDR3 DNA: TGTGCCAGCAGCTTAGAATGGGGCTCACCCCTCCACTTT. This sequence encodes CASSLEWGSPLHF.

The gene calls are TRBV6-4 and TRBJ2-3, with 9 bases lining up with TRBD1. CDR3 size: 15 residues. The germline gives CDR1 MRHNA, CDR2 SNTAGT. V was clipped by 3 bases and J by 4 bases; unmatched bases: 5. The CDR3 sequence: CASSEKGQGPDTQYF. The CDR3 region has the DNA TGTGCCAGCAGTGAAAAAGGACAGGGGCCAGATACGCAGTATTTT.

DNA of the CDR3: TGTGCCAGCAAGTCTTCCACAACTAATGAAAAACTGTTTTTT. It encodes CASKSSTTNEKLFF. The chain couples TRBV2 to TRBJ1-4, with unresolved D. The CDR3 totals 14 residues. Trimming removed 7 bases from V and 0 bases from J, with 9 bases in between. Germline assignment: CDR1 SNHLY and CDR2 FYNNEI.

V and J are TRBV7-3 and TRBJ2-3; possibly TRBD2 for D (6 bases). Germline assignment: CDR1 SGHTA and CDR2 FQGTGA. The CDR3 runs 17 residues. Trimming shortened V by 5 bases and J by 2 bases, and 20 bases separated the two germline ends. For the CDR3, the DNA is TGTGCCAGCAGCCCCCGGGCCTTGGGGGGTAACACAGATACGCAGTATTTT. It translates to CASSPRALGGNTDTQYF.

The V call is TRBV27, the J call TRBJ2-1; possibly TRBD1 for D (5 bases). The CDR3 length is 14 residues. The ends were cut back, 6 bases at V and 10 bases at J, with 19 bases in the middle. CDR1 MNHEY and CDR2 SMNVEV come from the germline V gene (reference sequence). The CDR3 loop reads CASRSRPDSTEQFF. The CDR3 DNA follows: TGTGCCAGCAGATCTCGTCCAGACAGCACCGAGCAGTTCTTC.

The CDR3 DNA sequence: TGTGCCATCAGTGAAGCGGTCGGCGTTGATACGCAGTATTTT. Its translation: CAISEAVGVDTQYF. This chain links TRBV10-3 with TRBJ2-3; D is possibly TRBD2 (5 bases). The V gene lost 3 bases and the J gene lost 6 bases, with 13 bases spanning the gap. Germline assignment: CDR1 ENHRY and CDR2 SYGVKD. The CDR3 consists of 14 residues.

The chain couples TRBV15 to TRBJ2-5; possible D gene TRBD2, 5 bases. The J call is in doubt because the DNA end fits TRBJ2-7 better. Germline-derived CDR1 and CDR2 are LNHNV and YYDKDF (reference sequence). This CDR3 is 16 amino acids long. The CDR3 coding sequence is TGTGCCACCAGCAGAGATGAGGGAGAAGTCTCCTACGAGCAGTACTTC. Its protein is CATSRDEGEVSYEQYF.

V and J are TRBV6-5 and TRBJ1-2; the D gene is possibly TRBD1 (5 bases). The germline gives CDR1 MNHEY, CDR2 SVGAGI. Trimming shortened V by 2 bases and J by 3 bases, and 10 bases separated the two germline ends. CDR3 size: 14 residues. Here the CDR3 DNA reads TGTGCCAGCAGTTACGGGGCGGCGGACTATGGCTACACCTTC. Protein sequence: CASSYGAADYGYTF.

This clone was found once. CDR3 residues: CASSSTGGATEAFF. The CDR3 DNA is TGTGCCAGTAGTAGTACAGGGGGCGCAACTGAAGCTTTCTTT. This rearrangement joins TRBV19 to TRBJ1-1; 9 bases are shared with TRBD1. The length of the CDR3 is 14 residues. V trimming: 4 bases; J trimming: 5 bases; junction bases outside the gene matches: 5. Looked up from germline, CDR1 is LNHDA and CDR2 is SQIVND (reference sequence). The full variable domain, with the rest looked up from reference TRBV19 and TRBJ1-1, is DGGITQSPKYLFRKEGQNVTLSCEQNLNHDAMYWYRQDPGQGLRLIYYSQIVNDFQKGDIAEGYSVSREKKESFPLTVTSAQKNPTAFYLCASSSTGGATEAFFGQGTRLTVV.

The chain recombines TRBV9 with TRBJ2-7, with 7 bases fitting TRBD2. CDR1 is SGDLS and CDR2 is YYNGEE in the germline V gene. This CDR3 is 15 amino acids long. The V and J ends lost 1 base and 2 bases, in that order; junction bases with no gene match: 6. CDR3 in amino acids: CASSVIAGEAYEQYF. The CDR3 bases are TGTGCCAGCAGCGTAATTGCGGGAGAGGCCTACGAGCAGTACTTC. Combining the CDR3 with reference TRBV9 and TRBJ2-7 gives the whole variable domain DSGVTQTPKHLITATGQRVTLRCSPRSGDLSVYWYQQSLDQGLQFLIQYYNGEERAKGNILERFSAQQFPDLHSELNLSSLELGDSALYFCASSVIAGEAYEQYFGPGTRLTVT.

The CDR3 spells CASSLEASGGAYEQYF. DNA for the CDR3: TGTGCCAGCAGCTTAGAGGCTAGCGGGGGAGCCTACGAGCAGTACTTC. The chain recombines TRBV7-2 with TRBJ2-7; 10 bases fit TRBD2. The length of the CDR3 is 16 residues. V dropped 1 base and J dropped 2; count of bases not matched to a gene: 5. Germline CDR1 and CDR2: SGHTA and FQGNSA. Complete variable domain (other parts from reference TRBV7-2 and TRBJ2-7): GAGVSQSPSNKVTEKGKDVELRCDPISGHTALYWYRQSLGQGLEFLIYFQGNSAPDKSGLPSDRFSAERTGGSVSTLTIQRTQQEDSAVYLCASSLEASGGAYEQYFGPGTRLTVT.

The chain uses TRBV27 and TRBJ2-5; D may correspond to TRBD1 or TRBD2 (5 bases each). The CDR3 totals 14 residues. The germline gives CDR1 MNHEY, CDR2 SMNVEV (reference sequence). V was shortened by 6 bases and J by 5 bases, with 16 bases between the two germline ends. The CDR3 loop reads CASSPRDGAETQYF. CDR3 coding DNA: TGTGCCAGCAGCCCACGGGACGGGGCGGAGACCCAGTACTTC.

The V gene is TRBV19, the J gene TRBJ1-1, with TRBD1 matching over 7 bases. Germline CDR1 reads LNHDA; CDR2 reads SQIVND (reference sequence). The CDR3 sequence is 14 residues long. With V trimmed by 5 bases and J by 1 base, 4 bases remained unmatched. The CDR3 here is CASSPDRSNTEAFF. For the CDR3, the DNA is TGTGCCAGTAGTCCGGACAGGTCGAACACTGAAGCTTTCTTT.

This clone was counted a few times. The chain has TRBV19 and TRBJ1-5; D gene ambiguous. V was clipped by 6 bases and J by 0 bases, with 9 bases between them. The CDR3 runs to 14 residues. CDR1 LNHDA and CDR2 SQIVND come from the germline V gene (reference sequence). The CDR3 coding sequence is TGTGCCAGTAGCACAGCGCGTAGCAATCAGCCCCAGCATTTT. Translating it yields CASSTARSNQPQHF.

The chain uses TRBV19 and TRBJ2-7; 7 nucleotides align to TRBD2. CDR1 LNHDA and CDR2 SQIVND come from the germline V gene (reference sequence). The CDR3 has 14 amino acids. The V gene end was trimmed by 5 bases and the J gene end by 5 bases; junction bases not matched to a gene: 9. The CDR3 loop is CASSFRRAGDEQYF. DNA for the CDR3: TGTGCCAGTAGTTTCAGACGGGCGGGAGACGAGCAGTACTTC.

The CDR3, as DNA: TGTGCCAGCAGTTTAAACGAGGGGGAGCAGTACTTC. Amino acids: CASSLNEGEQYF. The gene calls are TRBV27 and TRBJ2-7; D tentatively reads TRBD1 or TRBD2 (5 bases each). CDR3 length: 12 amino acids. The V and J ends lost 2 bases and 7 bases respectively, with 9 bases between them. Per the germline V gene, CDR1 is MNHEY and CDR2 is SMNVEV (reference sequence).

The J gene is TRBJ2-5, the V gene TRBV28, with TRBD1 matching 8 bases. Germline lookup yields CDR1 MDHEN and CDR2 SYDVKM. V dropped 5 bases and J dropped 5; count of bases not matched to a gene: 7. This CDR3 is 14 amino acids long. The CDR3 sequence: CASSAQGDEETQYF. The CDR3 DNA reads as TGTGCCAGCAGTGCACAGGGGGATGAGGAGACCCAGTACTTC.

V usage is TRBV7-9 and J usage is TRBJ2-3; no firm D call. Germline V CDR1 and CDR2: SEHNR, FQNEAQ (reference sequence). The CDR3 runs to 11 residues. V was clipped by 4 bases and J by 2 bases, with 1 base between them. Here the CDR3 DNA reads TGTGCCAGCAGCTCCACAGATACGCAGTATTTT. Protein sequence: CASSSTDTQYF.